Below are 18 T cell receptor beta chains sequenced from a single sample in a study of cytomegalovirus exposure and HLA in healthy donors. The PCR had 60 Vbeta and 13 Jbeta primers. TCRdb keeps only in-frame clones here, not all; method: immunoSEQ multiplex PCR. There are some 120,000 clones in the sample; around 81% occur only once, and 3.9% lies in the top ten. The material sequenced was PBMCs. Source of these receptors: a woman aged 25 to 45 in good health and CMV-seronegative.

This chain joins TRBV11-2 and TRBJ2-1; TRBD2 might be the D (6 bases). Trimming left V 5 bases short and J 5 bases short, with 16 bases between. CDR3 length: 15 residues. Germline values: CDR1 SGHAT, CDR2 FQNNGV. CDR3 sequence reads: CASSLAISHNNEQFF. The CDR3 DNA reads TGTGCCAGCAGCCTAGCGATCTCCCACAACAATGAGCAGTTCTTC.

The V and J genes are TRBV10-1 and TRBJ2-5, with 8 bases fitting TRBD1. The CDR3 spans 14 residues. Germline-derived CDR1 and CDR2 are WNHNN and SYGVQD (reference sequence). V lost 6 bases and J lost 5; bases outside the gene matches: 8. The CDR3 loop is CASRKRTGTETQYF. DNA for the CDR3: TGCGCCAGCAGGAAGCGGACAGGGACGGAGACCCAGTACTTC.

This clone was seen a handful of times. The V gene is TRBV5-4, the J gene TRBJ1-3; D ambiguous. The CDR3 has 15 amino acids. Germline CDR1 and CDR2: SGHNT and YYREEE (reference sequence). V lost 5 bases and J lost 0, with 12 bases in between. CDR3 protein: CASRPGRGSGNTIYF. CDR3 DNA: TGTGCCAGCAGACCCGGACGGGGCTCTGGAAACACCATATATTTT.

This clone was seen just once. The genes are TRBV27 and TRBJ2-1; D remains unclear. Germline V gene sequence: CDR1 MNHEY, CDR2 SMNVEV (reference sequence). V lost 4 bases to trimming and J lost 0 bases, with 7 bases between them. This CDR3 comprises 14 residues. The CDR3 DNA is TGTGCCAGCAGTTATAGGAGCTCCTACAATGAGCAGTTCTTC. Residues: CASSYRSSYNEQFF.

Details on this clone: The same CDR3 can be traced to other DNA sequences in this sample. The J gene is TRBJ2-7, the V gene TRBV6-5; 8 nucleotides align to TRBD1. The CDR3 consists of 13 residues. With V trimmed by 6 bases and J by 4 bases, 5 bases remained unmatched. Germline V lookup: CDR1 MNHEY, CDR2 SVGAGI. In DNA form, the CDR3 reads TGTGCCAGCAGCCGAGACAGGGGTTACGAGCAGTACTTC. Translating it yields CASSRDRGYEQYF.

This chain uses TRBV30 with TRBJ1-4; TRBD1 matches at 10 bases. With 3 bases clipped from V and 3 bases from J, the junction kept 4 bases outside the gene matches. CDR1 and CDR2 (germline): GTSNPN, SVGIG (reference sequence). There are 15 residues in the CDR3. For the CDR3, the DNA is TGTGCCTGGAGCGAGGGGACAGGGGCTAATGAAAAACTGTTTTTT. Encoded protein: CAWSEGTGANEKLFF.

The chain employs TRBV5-6 and TRBJ2-7; 9 nucleotides line up with TRBD2. Germline V lookup: CDR1 SGHDT, CDR2 YYEEEE. V was pared by 0 bases and J by 5 bases, with 3 bases of the junction left unmatched. This CDR3 has 14 amino acids. The CDR3 DNA follows: TGTGCCAGCAGCTTGGGCGGGAGGGCCCACGAGCAGTACTTC. Amino acids: CASSLGGRAHEQYF.

This clone has only a few counts. The chain employs TRBV15 and TRBJ2-5; no reliable D call. The CDR3 loop spans 15 amino acids. The germline V gene encodes CDR1 LNHNV and CDR2 YYDKDF (reference sequence). The germline V and J ends were trimmed by 1 base and 5 bases, with 14 bases remaining between them. The CDR3 is CATSRALGLGETQYF. The CDR3 DNA follows: TGTGCCACCAGCAGAGCCCTTGGGCTTGGGGAGACCCAGTACTTC.

This clone occurred once. This chain links TRBV19 with TRBJ2-1, with 9 bases matching TRBD1. The V segment lost 6 bases and the J segment 6 bases; nucleotides outside the gene matches: 6. Germline lookup yields CDR1 LNHDA and CDR2 SQIVND (reference sequence). The CDR3 spans 14 residues. The DNA of the CDR3 is TGTGCCAGTAGACGACAGGGGGAGGTCAATGAGCAGTTCTTC. This sequence encodes CASRRQGEVNEQFF.

A word on this clone: Distinct nucleotide sequences in the sample also encode this CDR3. The CDR3 coding sequence is TGCGCCAGCAGCTTGGGCTCAGGTTCCTACGAGCAGTACTTC. Translated: CASSLGSGSYEQYF. The genes are TRBV5-1 and TRBJ2-7; D not certain. In germline, CDR1 is SGHRS, CDR2 YFSETQ. V was shortened by 0 bases and J by 1 base, with 8 bases between the two germline ends. The CDR3 covers 14 residues. Complete variable domain (other parts from reference TRBV5-1 and TRBJ2-7): KAGVTQTPRYLIKTRGQQVTLSCSPISGHRSVSWYQQTPGQGLQFLFEYFSETQRNKGNFPGRFSGRQFSNSRSEMNVSTLELGDSALYLCASSLGSGSYEQYFGPGTRLTVT.

The chain uses TRBV18 and TRBJ2-5; 7 bases fit TRBD2. The V and J ends lost 3 bases and 5 bases, in that order; junction bases with no gene match: 6. Germline V gene data show CDR1 as KGHSH and CDR2 as LQKENI. This CDR3 has 14 residues. The CDR3 nucleotides read TGTGCCAGCTCACCCAGGACTAGTGCGGAGACCCAGTACTTC. Protein: CASSPRTSAETQYF.

The chain links TRBV7-2 to TRBJ2-1; TRBD2 agrees at 12 bases. The CDR3 extends over 14 amino acids. Germline CDR1 is SGHTA and CDR2 is FQGNSA. Germline trimming cut 5 bases from V and 9 bases from J; bases unmatched to any gene: 5. CDR3 in DNA: TGTGCCAGCAGCCAGGGACTAGCGGGTGGTGAGCAGTTCTTC. Translating it yields CASSQGLAGGEQFF.

Only one count was recorded for this clone. The genes are TRBV7-9 and TRBJ1-1; TRBD1 matches at 10 bases. V was pared by 4 bases and J by 3 bases, with 5 bases of the junction left unmatched. The CDR3 is made up of 15 amino acids. Germline V gene sequence: CDR1 SEHNR, CDR2 FQNEAQ (reference sequence). The CDR3 DNA follows: TGTGCCAGCAGCTGGGGACAGGGGAAAGACACTGAAGCTTTCTTT. Translation gives CASSWGQGKDTEAFF.

V and J are TRBV5-1 and TRBJ1-2; 8 bases line up with TRBD1. Germline CDR1 reads SGHRS; CDR2 reads YFSETQ. V trimming: 3 bases; J trimming: 8 bases; junction bases outside the gene matches: 18. The CDR3 loop spans 17 amino acids. CDR3: CASSWGQGAMGEGGYTF. In nucleotides, the CDR3 is TGCGCCAGCAGCTGGGGTCAGGGGGCAATGGGAGAAGGAGGCTACACCTTC.

The V and J genes are TRBV10-2 and TRBJ2-1; D perhaps matches TRBD1 (5 bases). The CDR3 has 14 residues. Trimming cost V 3 bases and J 1 base, with 7 bases left between them. Germline CDR1 WSHSY, CDR2 SAAADI. In nucleotides, the CDR3 is TGCGCCAGCAGTGACCAGGGATCCTACAATGAGCAGTTCTTC. Its protein product is CASSDQGSYNEQFF.

This sequence joins TRBV7-9 and TRBJ2-5; possibly TRBD2 for D (5 bases). Per the germline V gene, CDR1 is SEHNR and CDR2 is FQNEAQ (reference sequence). Between the trimmed V and J ends, which lost 1 base and 4 bases, there was a span of 13 bases. The CDR3 sequence is 15 residues long. CDR3 in amino acids: CASSLVASPRETQYF. In nucleotides, the CDR3 is TGTGCCAGCAGCTTAGTGGCTAGCCCACGAGAGACCCAGTACTTC.

The gene calls are TRBV14 and TRBJ2-1; no clear D gene. Trimming left V 3 bases short and J 15 bases short, with 12 bases between. Germline V gene sequence: CDR1 SGHDN, CDR2 FVKESK. CDR3 length equals 11 residues. CDR3 coding DNA: TGTGCCAGCAGCCACATGCAACTGCGGTTCTTC. It translates to CASSHMQLRFF.

This rearrangement joins TRBV11-2 to TRBJ2-1, with TRBD2 identical over 7 bases. The CDR3 totals 14 residues. V shed 3 bases and J 7 bases; nucleotides not matched to a gene: 6. Per germline, CDR1 SGHAT and CDR2 FQNNGV. CDR3 sequence: CASSLGTNLNEQFF. As DNA, the CDR3 is TGTGCCAGCAGCTTGGGGACTAACCTTAATGAGCAGTTCTTC.